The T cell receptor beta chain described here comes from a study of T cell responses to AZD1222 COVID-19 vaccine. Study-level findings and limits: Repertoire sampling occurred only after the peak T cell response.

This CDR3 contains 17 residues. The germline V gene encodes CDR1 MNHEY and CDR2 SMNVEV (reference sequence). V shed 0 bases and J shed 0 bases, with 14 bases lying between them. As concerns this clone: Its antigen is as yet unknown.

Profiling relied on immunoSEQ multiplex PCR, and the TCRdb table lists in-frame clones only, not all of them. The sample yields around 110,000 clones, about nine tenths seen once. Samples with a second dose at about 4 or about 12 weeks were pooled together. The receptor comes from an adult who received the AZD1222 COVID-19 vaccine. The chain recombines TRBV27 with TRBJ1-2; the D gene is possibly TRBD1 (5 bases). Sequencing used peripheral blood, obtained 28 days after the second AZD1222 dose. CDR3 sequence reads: CASSLSWQGGSNYGYTF. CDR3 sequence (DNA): TGTGCCAGCAGTTTATCTTGGCAGGGAGGGTCTAACTATGGCTACACCTTC.